Listed here is a single T cell receptor beta chain. A CD45RA-negative memory subset and a CD45RA+ naive subset were separated from the CD4+ cells. CDR1 is SGHNT and CDR2 is YYREEE in the germline V gene (reference sequence). The CDR3 runs to 15 residues. V lost 4 bases, J lost 6 bases, and 10 bases stayed unmatched. This sample is drawn from a study of shared clonotypes between healthy human individuals. Study background: Donors were a couple of women and three men aged 18 to 49. Donors had three CD4 naive, three CD4 memory, two CD8 naive and one CD8 memory plate apiece.

In the study's own analysis: Filtering differed for immunoSEQ, which gave only junction sequences without quality scores. This table comes from immunoSEQ multiplex PCR, and its TCRdb copy is limited to in-frame clones, with some not included. That table gives V, J and clone size, and the DNA gave D and trimming. The sample carries 800,000 to 1,200,000 clones, 70% to 80% recorded once. The gene calls are TRBV5-4 and TRBJ2-7; 10 bases are shared with TRBD1. The TCR comes from a man between 18 and 35 years old in good health. Some clones in this sample may be carry-over from other donors' samples. Sequencing was carried out using memory CD4+ T cells from PBMCs. Subset indicated: CD45RA-negative fraction. CDR3 nucleotide sequence: TGTGCCAGCAGCGGGATCGGACAGGGGGATATCGAGCAGTACTTC. Translating it yields CASSGIGQGDIEQYF.